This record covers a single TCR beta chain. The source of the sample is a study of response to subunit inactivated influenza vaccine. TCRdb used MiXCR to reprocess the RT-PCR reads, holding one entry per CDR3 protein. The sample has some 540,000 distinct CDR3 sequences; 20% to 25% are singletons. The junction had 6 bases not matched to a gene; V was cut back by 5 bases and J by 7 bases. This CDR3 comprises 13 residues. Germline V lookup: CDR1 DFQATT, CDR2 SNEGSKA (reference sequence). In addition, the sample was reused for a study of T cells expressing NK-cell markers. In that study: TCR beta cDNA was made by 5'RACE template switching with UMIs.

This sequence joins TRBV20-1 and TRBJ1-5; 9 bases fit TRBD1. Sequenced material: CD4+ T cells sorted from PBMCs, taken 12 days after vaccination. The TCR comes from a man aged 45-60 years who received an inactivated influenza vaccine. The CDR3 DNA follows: TGCAGTGCTCAGAGACAGGGGGACCAGCCCCAGCATTTT. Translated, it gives CSAQRQGDQPQHF.